This TCR beta chain was found in a study of a mutant IDH1 vaccine in newly diagnosed glioma. Data came from immunoSEQ multiplex PCR; TCRdb stores just in-frame clones and leaves some out. The sample has tens of thousands of clones; roughly four fifths are singletons. In regard to this clone: Its antigen is currently unknown.

In germline, CDR1 is MNHEY, CDR2 SMNVEV (reference sequence). Trimming pared 3 bases from V and 0 bases from J, leaving 5 bases between. CDR3 length equals 14 residues. Time point defined: week 47, end of study. The content of each vaccine dose was 300 ug of mutant IDH1 20-mer peptide, and topical imiquimod accompanied it. Patients carried new grade 3 or 4 IDH1-mutant astrocytomas lacking nuclear ATRX. General study points: Among patients, around 95% showed immune responses induced by the vaccine.

This sequence joins TRBV27 and TRBJ2-2; D is ambiguous. The TCR sequence derives from a man aged 25-45 years with glioma. Sequencing used PBMCs, obtained from a glioma patient whose treatment included an IDH1 peptide vaccine. The CDR3 sequence: CASSFYANTGELFF. CDR3 DNA sequence: TGTGCCAGCAGTTTTTATGCGAACACCGGGGAGCTGTTTTTT.